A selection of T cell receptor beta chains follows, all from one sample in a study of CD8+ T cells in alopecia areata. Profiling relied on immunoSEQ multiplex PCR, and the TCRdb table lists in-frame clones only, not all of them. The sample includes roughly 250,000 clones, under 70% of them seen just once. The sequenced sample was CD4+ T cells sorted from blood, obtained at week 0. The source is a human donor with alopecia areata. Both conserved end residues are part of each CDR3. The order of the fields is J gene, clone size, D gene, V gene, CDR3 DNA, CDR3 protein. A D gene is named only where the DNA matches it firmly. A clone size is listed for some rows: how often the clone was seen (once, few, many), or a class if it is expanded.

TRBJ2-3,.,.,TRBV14,TGTGCCAGCAGCAATACCTTAGCAGATACGCAGTATTTT,CASSNTLADTQYF
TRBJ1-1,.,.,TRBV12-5,TGTGCTAGTGGTTTGCGCAGGAACACTGAAGCTTTCTTT,CASGLRRNTEAFF
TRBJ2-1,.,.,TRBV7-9,TGTGCCAGCAGCTTCTCCTACAATGAGCAGTTCTTC,CASSFSYNEQFF
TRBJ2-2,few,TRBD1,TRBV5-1,TGCGCCAGCAGCCCCGGACAGGGAACCGGGGAGCTGTTTTTT,CASSPGQGTGELFF
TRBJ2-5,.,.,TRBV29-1,TGCAGCGTTGAAGCCACCGGGACCTTCCAGGAGACCCAGTACTTC,CSVEATGTFQETQYF
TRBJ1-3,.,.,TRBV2,TGTGCCAGCAGTGCCACAGGGAGCTCTGGAAACACCATATATTTT,CASSATGSSGNTIYF
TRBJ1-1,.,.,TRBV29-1,TGCAGCGTTGATAATGTGGGGTCTTGGGTCCCTGAAGCTTTCTTT,CSVDNVGSWVPEAFF
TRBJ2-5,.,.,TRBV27,TGTGCCAGCAGTTCCCAGGGTGAAGAGACCCAGTACTTC,CASSSQGEETQYF
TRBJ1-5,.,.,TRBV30,TGTGCCTGGAGTGTAGGTTCCGTCCCCCAGCATTTT,CAWSVGSVPQHF
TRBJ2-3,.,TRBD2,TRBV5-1,TGCGCCAGCAGCTTGGTTGCGGGGGATACAGATACGCAGTATTTT,CASSLVAGDTDTQYF
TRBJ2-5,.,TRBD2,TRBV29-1,TGCAGCGTGACTGGACTAGCGTCAGAGACCCAGTACTTC,CSVTGLASETQYF
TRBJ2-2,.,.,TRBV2,TGTGCCAGCAGTGCCCAAAGGACAGCGAACACCGGGGAGCTGTTTTTT,CASSAQRTANTGELFF